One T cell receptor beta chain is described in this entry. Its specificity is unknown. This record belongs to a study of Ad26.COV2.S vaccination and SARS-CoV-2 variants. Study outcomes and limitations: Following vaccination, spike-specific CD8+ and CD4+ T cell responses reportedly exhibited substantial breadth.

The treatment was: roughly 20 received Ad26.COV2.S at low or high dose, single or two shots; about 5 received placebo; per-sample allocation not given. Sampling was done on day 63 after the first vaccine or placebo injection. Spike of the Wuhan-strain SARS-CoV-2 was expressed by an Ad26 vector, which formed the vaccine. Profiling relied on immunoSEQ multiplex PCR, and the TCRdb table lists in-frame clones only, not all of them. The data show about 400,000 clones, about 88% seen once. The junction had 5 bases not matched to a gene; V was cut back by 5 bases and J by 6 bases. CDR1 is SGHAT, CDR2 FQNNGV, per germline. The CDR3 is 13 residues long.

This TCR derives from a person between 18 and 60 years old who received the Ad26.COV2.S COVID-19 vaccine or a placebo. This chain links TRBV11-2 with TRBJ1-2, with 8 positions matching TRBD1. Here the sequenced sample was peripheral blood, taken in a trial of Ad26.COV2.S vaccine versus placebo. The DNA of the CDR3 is TGTGCCAGCAGCCGGGGACAGGTCGATGGCTACACCTTC. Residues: CASSRGQVDGYTF. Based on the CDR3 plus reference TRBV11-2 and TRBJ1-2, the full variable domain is EAGVAQSPRYKIIEKRQSVAFWCNPISGHATLYWYQQILGQGPKLLIQFQNNGVVDDSQLPKDRFSAERLKGVDSTLKIQPAKLEDSAVYLCASSRGQVDGYTFGSGTRLTVV.